Presented here are 13 T cell receptor beta chains from one specimen sequenced in a study of post-analysis software for immune sequencing data. Overall study findings and caveats: About five TRBV segments, including TRBV5-6, TRBV5-1 and TRBV20-1, were more frequent in patients than controls.

For these TCRs, the target antigens are not known. Each TCR beta cDNA library carried unique molecular identifiers. TCRdb re-called the PCR reads through MiXCR, storing one row per CDR3 protein. The data contain 350,000 to 450,000 distinct CDR3 sequences, 39% of them seen just once; the ten biggest clones take up around 8%. Source material: blood. These receptor sequences come from a girl aged 2 to 10 with multiple sclerosis.

V is TRBV5-1 and J is TRBJ1-1; TRBD1 agrees at 7 bases. The CDR3 consists of 14 residues. Germline trimming cut 2 bases from V and 5 bases from J; bases unmatched to any gene: 6. From germline, CDR1 is SGHRS and CDR2 YFSETQ. CDR3 amino acids: CASSFRGGPTEAFF. The CDR3 nucleotides read TGCGCCAGCAGCTTCCGAGGGGGCCCGACTGAAGCTTTCTTT.

This clonotype was picked up one time. This sequence joins TRBV28 and TRBJ1-5; 9 bases match TRBD1. V dropped 5 bases and J dropped 8; count of bases not matched to a gene: 7. Per the germline V gene, CDR1 is MDHEN and CDR2 is SYDVKM. This CDR3 has 14 residues. CDR3 protein: CASSPWTGVEPQHF. CDR3 nucleotide sequence: TGTGCCAGCAGTCCCTGGACAGGGGTGGAGCCCCAGCATTTT.

This rearrangement joins TRBV7-2 to TRBJ1-6; D may be TRBD1 (6 bases). The CDR3 runs to 15 residues. Trimming removed 1 base from V and 7 bases from J, with 11 bases in between. In germline, CDR1 is SGHTA, CDR2 FQGNSA. CDR3: CASSLGTAWNSPLHF. For the CDR3, the DNA is TGTGCCAGCAGCTTAGGGACAGCCTGGAATTCACCCCTCCACTTT. The full variable domain, rest sourced from reference TRBV7-2 and TRBJ1-6, is GAGVSQSPSNKVTEKGKDVELRCDPISGHTALYWYRQSLGQGLEFLIYFQGNSAPDKSGLPSDRFSAERTGGSVSTLTIQRTQQEDSAVYLCASSLGTAWNSPLHFGNGTRLTVT.

This clonotype was detected only a few times. The rearrangement joins TRBV6-1 to TRBJ2-5; 11 nucleotides align to TRBD1. The DNA end favors TRBJ2-7, so the J call may be wrong. This CDR3 spans 15 amino acids. Germline loops: CDR1 MNHNS, CDR2 SASEGT. In nucleotides, the CDR3 is TGTGCCAGCAGTGTGGCCGGGACAGGGGGAGTCGAGCAGTACTTC. This sequence encodes CASSVAGTGGVEQYF.

The genes are TRBV18 and TRBJ2-1; 9 bases fit TRBD2. Germline assignment: CDR1 KGHSH and CDR2 LQKENI. CDR3 length: 16 residues. V shed 0 bases and J 5 bases; nucleotides not matched to a gene: 5. The CDR3 DNA sequence: TGTGCCAGCTCACCACCGATAGGGACTAGCAACAATGAGCAGTTCTTC. It codes for CASSPPIGTSNNEQFF.

The chain is built from TRBV20-1 and TRBJ2-3; 7 nucleotides align to TRBD1. This CDR3 spans 13 amino acids. The V segment lost 6 bases and the J segment 1 base; nucleotides outside the gene matches: 4. Looked up from germline, CDR1 is DFQATT and CDR2 is SNEGSKA (reference sequence). CDR3 nucleotide sequence: TGCAGTGCGTGGGACAGACGCACAGATACGCAGTATTTT. Translation: CSAWDRRTDTQYF.

There are many counts of this clonotype. The rearrangement links TRBV20-1 to TRBJ2-3; 7 nucleotides align to TRBD2. V was pared by 3 bases and J by 5 bases, with 8 bases of the junction left unmatched. This CDR3 contains 14 residues. Germline CDR1 DFQATT, CDR2 SNEGSKA (reference sequence). The CDR3 protein is CSASPSGQLDTQYF. The CDR3 DNA is TGCAGTGCTAGCCCTAGCGGCCAACTAGATACGCAGTATTTT.

Here the CDR3 reads CASSFRDEQFF. The CDR3 DNA sequence: TGTGCCAGCAGCTTCCGGGATGAGCAGTTCTTC. The chain combines TRBV5-4 with TRBJ2-1; no clear D gene. Germline V gene data show CDR1 as SGHNT and CDR2 as YYREEE (reference sequence). V was clipped by 2 bases and J by 8 bases, with 5 bases between them. This CDR3 spans 11 amino acids.

This clonotype was counted between two and nine times. The V call is TRBV6-1, the J call TRBJ2-4; D possibly corresponds to TRBD1 (5 bases). The CDR3 is 18 amino acids. Germline CDR1 is MNHNS and CDR2 is SASEGT. V lost 5 bases to trimming and J lost 0 bases, with 20 bases between them. As DNA, the CDR3 is TGTGCCAGCAGTCCCACATTGGGGCAGGAGCTAGCCAAAAACATTCAGTACTTC. Encoded protein: CASSPTLGQELAKNIQYF.

The chain combines TRBV20-1 with TRBJ2-3, with a possible D match to TRBD1 (6 bases). The V gene's germline CDR1 is DFQATT and CDR2 SNEGSKA (reference sequence). The CDR3 is 14 residues long. Trimming took 2 bases from V and 2 from J, leaving 11 bases between them. The CDR3 loop is CSARYRTATDTQYF. CDR3 sequence (DNA): TGCAGTGCTAGATACCGGACAGCCACAGATACGCAGTATTTT.

This clonotype has just a few counts. The chain carries TRBV6-2 or TRBV6-3 and TRBJ2-5; D uncertain. The CDR3 is made up of 13 amino acids. Trimming took 4 bases from V and 5 from J, leaving 11 bases between them. CDR1 and CDR2 (germline): MNHEY, SVGEGT. CDR3 sequence reads: CASSWVLGETQYF. The DNA of the CDR3 is TGTGCCAGCAGTTGGGTCCTCGGGGAGACCCAGTACTTC.

The V gene is TRBV4-1, the J gene TRBJ1-2; D uncertain. This CDR3 has 15 amino acids. Per germline, CDR1 MGHRA and CDR2 YSYEKL. The V end was cut by 0 bases, the J end by 3 bases, with 11 bases between. The CDR3 nucleotides are TGCGCCAGCAGCCAAGATCCAAGGGTTGACTATGGCTACACCTTC. Translating it yields CASSQDPRVDYGYTF.

The chain uses TRBV5-1 and TRBJ2-6; D possibly corresponds to TRBD1 (7 bases). V was cut by 1 base and J by 2 bases, with 19 bases left in between. Per germline, CDR1 SGHRS and CDR2 YFSETQ. The CDR3 spans 19 residues. The CDR3 region has the DNA TGCGCCAGCAGCTTGTACACGACAGGGAGGATGACTGGGGCCAACGTCCTGACTTTC. It codes for CASSLYTTGRMTGANVLTF.